This T cell receptor beta chain was sequenced during a study of CD8 T cells in ankylosing spondylitis (dated by TCRdb to about 2017). For context, the study as a whole: To find TCR variants linked to disease, the study profiled T cell receptor beta repertoires in ankylosing spondylitis patients and healthy donors. In total, the full study cohort was made up of 108 healthy donors and approximately 24 ankylosing spondylitis patients. Peripheral blood samples were taken, and synovial fluid was additionally collected from ankylosing spondylitis patients. The investigation overall reported the following: Some TCR beta motif variants had previously been reported in synovial fluid and blood of reactive arthritis patients, which suggested common disease-initiation mechanisms. The disease-linked clones had a CD8+ phenotype and were found at relatively low frequencies in peripheral blood. According to the report, matched synovial fluid samples from ankylosing spondylitis patients were significantly enriched for the disease-linked clones. A TCR beta motif made up of fewer than 10 highly homologous amino acid variants appeared to be characteristic of blood from ankylosing spondylitis patients.

TCRdb shows the sequencer as Illumina HiSeq 2500. Quantitative 5'-RACE with molecular barcodes was used to prepare TCR beta libraries. The source study handled its data this way. A new computational method based on a probabilistic model of VDJ rearrangement was used to identify disease-linked TCR variants. TCRdb took the public reads, trimmed them with fastp at Q25, ran MiXCR for clone calling and kept in-frame beta chains. CDR3 protein sequences are deduplicated, and each keeps its most common genes and DNA. TCRdb, not the authors, supplied the V and J calls. The sample table records fewer than 750,000 distinct CDR3 sequences; roughly 20% of these occur just once. The ten most abundant clones make up roughly a fifth of the sample. The germline V gene provides CDR1 MDHEN and CDR2 SYDVKM. V loses 5 bases of germline sequence and J loses 11 bases, and the interval between the two ends is 10 bases. Inclusive of the bounding cysteine and phenylalanine, the CDR3 is 11 residues long. Only CDR3 DNA is held: 33 bases, read in frame from base 1.

About this clonotype itself: No antigen is known for it. No quality values exist for individual bases; no much larger clone is one base distant.

This receptor chain uses TRBV28 and TRBJ1-5, with TRBD1 as a weak D call on 5 bases. The sequenced sample was blood, either unsorted or a sorted T cell fraction (not recorded which). The clonotype was recovered from a male donor with ankylosing spondylitis. The sequenced DNA: TGTGCCAGCAGTGGGATGGGGGCCCAGCATTTT. Translated, it reads CASSGMGAQHF.